A single sample is the source of the 25 T cell receptor beta chains below, sequenced in a study of cytomegalovirus exposure and HLA in healthy donors. Amplification used 60 Vbeta primers and 13 Jbeta primers. The table came from immunoSEQ multiplex PCR; TCRdb's copy has only in-frame clones and leaves some out. The sample consists of 130,000 or so clones, nearly 90% of them appearing once. Sequenced material: PBMCs. The origin of the receptors is a middle-aged woman in good health and CMV-seronegative.

The V and J genes are TRBV6-1 and TRBJ1-5, with D unresolved. Germline lookup yields CDR1 MNHNS and CDR2 SASEGT. V gave up 3 bases and J gave up 5 bases, with 5 bases separating them. The CDR3 consists of 12 residues. The CDR3 here is CASSDLYQPQHF. CDR3 DNA: TGTGCCAGCAGTGACCTTTATCAGCCCCAGCATTTT.

The chain recombines TRBV29-1 with TRBJ1-2; 7 bases are shared with TRBD1. Germline CDR1 reads SQVTM; CDR2 reads ANQGSEA. V lost 3 bases to trimming and J lost 3 bases; unmatched junction nucleotides: 7. This CDR3 region has 14 residues. For the CDR3, the DNA is TGCAGCGTTGACAGGGGGAATGAGGACTATGGCTACACCTTC. It yields the protein CSVDRGNEDYGYTF.

The CDR3 sequence is CASSPLVRGVDTQYF. The DNA for the CDR3 is TGTGCCAGCAGCCCCTTGGTCCGGGGTGTGGATACGCAGTATTTT. The rearrangement joins TRBV6-6 to TRBJ2-3; TRBD2 is a possible D gene (5 bases). The CDR3 has 15 amino acids. Germline lookup yields CDR1 MNHNY and CDR2 SVGAGI (reference sequence). Trimming pared 6 bases from V and 6 bases from J, leaving 19 bases between.

This clone showed up just once. The V gene is TRBV10-3, the J gene TRBJ1-2; D is unclear. The V and J ends lost 6 bases and 3 bases respectively, with 5 bases between them. CDR1 is ENHRY and CDR2 is SYGVKD in the germline V gene. The length of the CDR3 is 11 residues. CDR3 sequence reads: CAIRAYYGYTF. CDR3 nucleotide sequence: TGTGCCATCAGGGCTTACTATGGCTACACCTTC.

The V and J genes are TRBV2 and TRBJ1-4; 9 bases are shared with TRBD1. CDR1 SNHLY and CDR2 FYNNEI come from the germline V gene. V lost 7 bases, J lost 7 bases, and 13 bases stayed unmatched. This CDR3 has 16 amino acids. Here the CDR3 reads CASNGQGLAVGEKLFF. CDR3 nucleotide sequence: TGTGCCAGCAATGGACAGGGGCTCGCGGTGGGTGAAAAACTGTTTTTT.

The chain uses TRBV11-3 and TRBJ2-5; no clear D gene. Germline CDR1 and CDR2: SGHNT and YENEEA. Trimming pared 5 bases from V and 2 bases from J, leaving 3 bases between. This CDR3 region has 11 residues. CDR3 region: CASSLQETQYF. The CDR3 DNA reads as TGTGCCAGCAGCCTACAAGAGACCCAGTACTTC.

The J gene is TRBJ2-5, the V gene TRBV11-3; D is possibly TRBD1 (5 bases). Germline loops: CDR1 SGHNT, CDR2 YENEEA. Trimming cost V 5 bases and J 5 bases, with 15 bases left between them. The CDR3 is 14 residues long. In DNA, the CDR3 is TGTGCCAGCAGCACGGACATATTTTTTGAGACCCAGTACTTC. This encodes CASSTDIFFETQYF.

CDR3 in amino acids: CASSLSLLVYEQYF. The DNA for the CDR3 is TGTGCCAGCAGCTTAAGTCTCCTAGTATACGAGCAGTACTTC. The chain joins TRBV11-2 to TRBJ2-7; no reliable D call. Germline assignment: CDR1 SGHAT and CDR2 FQNNGV. The CDR3 length is 14 residues. V lost 2 bases to trimming and J lost 4 bases, with 12 bases between them.

The chain carries TRBV2 and TRBJ1-2; 10 bases line up with TRBD1. CDR1 and CDR2 from the germline V gene are SNHLY and FYNNEI. The CDR3 spans 15 residues. After removal of 6 bases from V and 6 bases from J, the junction contained 10 bases not matched to a gene. The CDR3 nucleotides are TGTGCCAGCAGCGACCCCAGGACAGGGGGAGATGGCTACACCTTC. This codes for CASSDPRTGGDGYTF.

The chain links TRBV5-1 to TRBJ1-1; D perhaps matches TRBD1 (6 bases). The ends were cut back, 2 bases at V and 3 bases at J, with 14 bases in the middle. In germline, CDR1 is SGHRS, CDR2 YFSETQ. There are 15 residues in the CDR3. This CDR3 is CASSFPTTGHTEAFF. As DNA, the CDR3 is TGCGCCAGCAGCTTCCCGACTACAGGGCACACTGAAGCTTTCTTT.

J is TRBJ1-5 and V is TRBV7-2; unclear D gene. The V end lost 4 bases, the J end lost 0 bases, and 7 bases lay between the germline ends. Germline V lookup: CDR1 SGHTA, CDR2 FQGNSA. CDR3 size: 14 residues. CDR3 nucleotide sequence: TGTGCCAGCAGCTATGGAGTTAGCAATCAGCCCCAGCATTTT. It specifies CASSYGVSNQPQHF. The full variable domain, in which reference TRBV7-2 and TRBJ1-5 provide the parts outside the CDR3, is GAGVSQSPSNKVTEKGKDVELRCDPISGHTALYWYRQSLGQGLEFLIYFQGNSAPDKSGLPSDRFSAERTGGSVSTLTIQRTQQEDSAVYLCASSYGVSNQPQHFGDGTRLSIL.

This clone appeared a few times. The rearrangement uses TRBV2 and TRBJ2-5, with a possible D match to TRBD1 (6 bases). In germline, CDR1 is SNHLY, CDR2 FYNNEI. The CDR3 consists of 15 residues. Between the trimmed V and J ends, which lost 6 bases and 5 bases, there was a span of 19 bases. The CDR3 DNA sequence: TGTGCCAGCAGGGTAGGACCAGGGGTGGGGGAGACCCAGTACTTC. Translated, it gives CASRVGPGVGETQYF.

V usage is TRBV4-1 and J usage is TRBJ2-3; 8 nucleotides line up with TRBD2. V was clipped by 0 bases and J by 4 bases; unmatched bases: 12. The CDR3 covers 18 residues. Germline CDR1 MGHRA, CDR2 YSYEKL. The CDR3 reads CASSQEERGSGNADTQYF. CDR3 sequence (DNA): TGCGCCAGCAGCCAAGAGGAGCGGGGTAGCGGGAACGCAGATACGCAGTATTTT.

The rearrangement uses TRBV5-1 and TRBJ1-1; 9 bases are shared with TRBD1. V shed 0 bases and J 1 base; nucleotides not matched to a gene: 1. Germline CDR1 reads SGHRS; CDR2 reads YFSETQ. The CDR3 is 15 amino acids. The DNA for the CDR3 is TGCGCCAGCAGCTTGGCGACAGGGGGGAACACTGAAGCTTTCTTT. It yields the protein CASSLATGGNTEAFF.

J is TRBJ2-7 and V is TRBV6-1; D is perhaps TRBD1 (6 bases). Between the trimmed V and J ends, which lost 6 bases and 2 bases, there was a span of 17 bases. The CDR3 has 15 amino acids. The germline CDR1 and CDR2 sequences are MNHNS and SASEGT. The CDR3 nucleotides are TGTGCCAGCAGGAGTAGCGTGGGGGCAACCTACGAGCAGTACTTC. Protein product: CASRSSVGATYEQYF.

This chain links TRBV6-1 with TRBJ2-7, with 10 bases fitting TRBD1. The CDR3 contains 13 residues. V gave up 6 bases and J gave up 7 bases; unmatched junction bases: 6. Germline V gene data show CDR1 as MNHNS and CDR2 as SASEGT. The CDR3 DNA sequence: TGTGCCAGCAGAAGGACAGGGGGTCGGGAGCAGTACTTC. Protein product: CASRRTGGREQYF.

The V call is TRBV19, the J call TRBJ2-2; the match to TRBD2 covers 10 bases. The V gene's germline CDR1 is LNHDA and CDR2 SQIVND (reference sequence). CDR3 size: 16 residues. J was trimmed by 0 bases and V by 5 bases; bases with no gene match: 3. This CDR3 reads CASSPGLAANTGELFF. The CDR3 bases are TGTGCCAGTAGTCCCGGACTAGCGGCGAACACCGGGGAGCTGTTTTTT.

This clone was observed a single time. The rearrangement links TRBV4-1 to TRBJ2-1; 15 nucleotides agree with TRBD2. The CDR3 is 21 amino acids. Trimming took 0 bases from V and 7 from J; bases not matched to a gene: 16. CDR1 MGHRA and CDR2 YSYEKL come from the germline V gene. CDR3: CASSQDKNRLGTSGRRNEQFF. The CDR3 DNA reads as TGCGCCAGCAGCCAAGATAAGAATCGTCTTGGGACTAGCGGGAGGAGGAATGAGCAGTTCTTC.

In DNA form, the CDR3 reads TGTGCCAGCAGCTTAGGGGGACAGGGACACTACGAGCAGTACTTC. Its translation is CASSLGGQGHYEQYF. The V call is TRBV7-2, the J call TRBJ2-7, with TRBD1 matching over 9 bases. Unmatched junction bases numbered 4, after V lost 1 base and J lost 3 bases. Germline V CDR1 and CDR2: SGHTA, FQGNSA. The CDR3 has 15 amino acids.

This chain links TRBV2 with TRBJ2-3, with D possibly TRBD2 on 5 matching bases. The CDR3 has 15 residues. The ends were cut back, 4 bases at V and 4 bases at J, with 15 bases in the middle. Looked up from germline, CDR1 is SNHLY and CDR2 is FYNNEI. DNA for the CDR3: TGTGCCAGCAGTGGGGCTAGCTCTTACCCAGATACGCAGTATTTT. Residues: CASSGASSYPDTQYF.

This clone was counted between two and nine times. The rearrangement joins TRBV6-1 to TRBJ2-7, with 8 bases aligning to TRBD2. The CDR3 length is 14 residues. Per germline, CDR1 MNHNS and CDR2 SASEGT. The trim removed 6 bases at V and 3 bases at J, leaving 7 bases unmatched. As DNA, the CDR3 is TGTGCCAGCAGGTTAGCGGGAAGGATCTACGAGCAGTACTTC. Amino acid sequence: CASRLAGRIYEQYF.

This rearrangement joins TRBV4-3 to TRBJ2-1; 7 nucleotides line up with TRBD2. Germline lookup yields CDR1 LGHNA and CDR2 YSLEER. This CDR3 has 17 residues. Trimming removed 0 bases from V and 4 bases from J; junction bases left unmatched: 9. The CDR3 DNA sequence: TGCGCCAGCAGCCAAGACCCCCTAGCGGAGGGTTACAATGAGCAGTTCTTC. Translating it yields CASSQDPLAEGYNEQFF.

The chain uses TRBV4-1 and TRBJ2-7; 9 bases line up with TRBD2. CDR3 length: 17 residues. The germline V gene has CDR1 MGHRA and CDR2 YSYEKL. V was clipped by 4 bases and J by 3 bases; unmatched bases: 13. The CDR3 region has the DNA TGCGCCAGCAGCCGCGGACTAGCGCTCCGAACGAACTACGAGCAGTACTTC. Protein product: CASSRGLALRTNYEQYF.

The chain recombines TRBV6-1 with TRBJ1-2; D possibly corresponds to TRBD1 (6 bases). Per germline, CDR1 MNHNS and CDR2 SASEGT. There are 13 residues in the CDR3. Trimming cost V 6 bases and J 1 base, with 9 bases left between them. The CDR3 bases are TGTGCCAGCAGGGACAGCCTTAACTATGGCTACACCTTC. Its translation is CASRDSLNYGYTF.

The chain links TRBV11-1 to TRBJ1-1; D is ambiguous. The CDR3 spans 13 residues. The germline V and J ends were trimmed by 4 bases and 2 bases, with 8 bases remaining between them. Germline V gene lookup returns CDR1 SGHAT and CDR2 FQDESV (reference sequence). This CDR3 reads CASSSTANTEAFF. Written as DNA, the CDR3 is TGTGCCAGCAGCTCTACAGCCAACACTGAAGCTTTCTTT. Full variable domain (outside the CDR3, taken from reference TRBV11-1 and TRBJ1-1): EAEVAQSPRYKITEKSQAVAFWCDPISGHATLYWYRQILGQGPELLVQFQDESVVDDSQLPKDRFSAERLKGVDSTLKIQPAELGDSAMYLCASSSTANTEAFFGQGTRLTVV.